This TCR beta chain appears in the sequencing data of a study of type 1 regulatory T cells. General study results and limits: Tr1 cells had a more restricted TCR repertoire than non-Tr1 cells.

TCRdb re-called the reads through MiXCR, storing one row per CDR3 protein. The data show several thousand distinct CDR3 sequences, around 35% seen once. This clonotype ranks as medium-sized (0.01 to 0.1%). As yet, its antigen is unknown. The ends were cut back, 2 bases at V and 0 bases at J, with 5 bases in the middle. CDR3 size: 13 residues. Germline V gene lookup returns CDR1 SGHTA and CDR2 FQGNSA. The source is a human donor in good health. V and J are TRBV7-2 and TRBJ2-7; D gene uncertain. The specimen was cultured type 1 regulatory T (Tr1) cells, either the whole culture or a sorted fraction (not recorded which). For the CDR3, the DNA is TGTGCCAGCAGCTTAAGGCACTCCTACGAGCAGTACTTC. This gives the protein CASSLRHSYEQYF. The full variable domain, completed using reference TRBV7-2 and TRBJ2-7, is GAGVSQSPSNKVTEKGKDVELRCDPISGHTALYWYRQSLGQGLEFLIYFQGNSAPDKSGLPSDRFSAERTGGSVSTLTIQRTQQEDSAVYLCASSLRHSYEQYFGPGTRLTVT.